This entry lists 23 T cell receptor beta chains sequenced from one sample in a study of neoadjuvant nivolumab and ipilimumab in lung cancer (dated by TCRdb to about 2020). The time point label, as the study defines it: pretherapy, before neoadjuvant immune checkpoint inhibitors. Libraries were prepared through the immunoSEQ multiplex PCR assay. TCRdb provides this immuneACCESS table in a form limited to in-frame rearrangements. Some clones are lacking; in checked studies, under half of them reflect an unresolved V gene, and why the rest are absent is not known. In all, the sample holds 20,000 to 25,000 clones, and under 90% of those were seen once. The top ten clonotypes cover under 25% of the sample. Sequenced material: peripheral blood, taken before neoadjuvant nivolumab, alone or with ipilimumab. Source of these receptors: an adult with non-small cell lung cancer.

This clone showed up just a few times. The DNA of the CDR3 is TGCGCCAGCAGCCTGGGACAGGGCGGTGAAAAACTGTTTTTT. Its protein product is CASSLGQGGEKLFF. The chain employs TRBV5-1 and TRBJ1-4; 9 positions agree with TRBD1. J was trimmed by 7 bases and V by 4 bases; bases with no gene match: 5. The CDR3 has 14 amino acids. CDR1 SGHRS and CDR2 YFSETQ come from the germline V gene.

This sequence joins TRBV5-4 and TRBJ2-1; the match to TRBD1 covers 7 bases. The CDR3 runs to 14 residues. The germline gives CDR1 SGHNT, CDR2 YYREEE (reference sequence). Trimming removed 4 bases from V and 2 bases from J; junction bases left unmatched: 3. The CDR3 region has the DNA TGTGCCAGCAGCCCCGGGACAGCCTACAATGAGCAGTTCTTC. Translated, it gives CASSPGTAYNEQFF. The full variable domain, with the rest looked up from reference TRBV5-4 and TRBJ2-1, is ETGVTQSPTHLIKTRGQQVTLRCSSQSGHNTVSWYQQALGQGPQFIFQYYREEENGRGNFPPRFSGLQFPNYSSELNVNALELDDSALYLCASSPGTAYNEQFFGPGTRLTVL.

This clone rates as medium-sized. The gene calls are TRBV19 and TRBJ1-5; D possibly corresponds to TRBD1 (6 bases). Trimming cost V 10 bases and J 8 bases, with 18 bases left between them. CDR1 is LNHDA, CDR2 SQIVND, per germline (reference sequence). The CDR3 is 13 residues long. The CDR3 sequence is CATTQGIGKPQHF. CDR3 nucleotides: TGTGCCACCACACAGGGAATAGGTAAGCCCCAGCATTTT.

This chain uses TRBV29-1 with TRBJ2-7; maybe TRBD1 (5 bases). Deletions cut 7 bases from V and 0 bases from J, with 13 bases between. The germline CDR1 and CDR2 sequences are SQVTM and ANQGSEA. CDR3 length equals 13 residues. This CDR3 reads CSAIAGFSYEQYF. CDR3 nucleotides: TGCAGCGCCATCGCAGGGTTCTCCTACGAGCAGTACTTC.

The chain carries TRBV6-5 and TRBJ1-1; perhaps TRBD1 as D (5 bases). V shed 0 bases and J shed 1 base, with 12 bases lying between them. Looked up from germline, CDR1 is MNHEY and CDR2 is SVGAGI. The CDR3 is made up of 16 amino acids. CDR3 in DNA: TGTGCCAGCAGTTACTCCGGGAAGAGGGGGAACACTGAAGCTTTCTTT. Encoded protein: CASSYSGKRGNTEAFF.

The V call is TRBV9, the J call TRBJ2-2, with no clear D. Between the trimmed V and J ends, which lost 0 bases and 8 bases, there was a span of 17 bases. The CDR3 is made up of 16 amino acids. The germline V gene has CDR1 SGDLS and CDR2 YYNGEE. In DNA form, the CDR3 reads TGTGCCAGCAGCGTAGACGCGGACCTACAAGTGGGGGAGCTGTTTTTT. This sequence encodes CASSVDADLQVGELFF.

The chain recombines TRBV7-3 with TRBJ2-2; TRBD2 aligns across 8 bases. Germline values: CDR1 SGHTA, CDR2 FQGTGA. J gave up 6 bases and V 4 bases, and 4 bases lay outside the gene matches. The CDR3 loop spans 14 amino acids. CDR3 protein: CASSSLAVPGELFF. For the CDR3, the DNA is TGTGCCAGCAGCTCACTAGCGGTGCCCGGGGAGCTGTTTTTT.

In this sample, this clone turned up a few times. The chain carries TRBV7-3 and TRBJ1-1; the D is unclear. The V gene lost 6 bases and the J gene lost 1 base, with 9 bases spanning the gap. CDR1 SGHTA and CDR2 FQGTGA come from the germline V gene. The CDR3 consists of 13 residues. The CDR3 sequence is CASRTSPNTEAFF. The CDR3 region has the DNA TGTGCCAGCAGAACCTCCCCGAACACTGAAGCTTTCTTT.

This clone was recorded only once. The chain has TRBV15 and TRBJ2-5; 9 nucleotides match TRBD1. The germline CDR1 and CDR2 sequences are LNHNV and YYDKDF (reference sequence). With V trimmed by 3 bases and J by 4 bases, 9 bases remained unmatched. The CDR3 length is 16 residues. DNA for the CDR3: TGTGCCACCAGCAGCGGGGGACAGGGATTCCGAGAGACCCAGTACTTC. It translates to CATSSGGQGFRETQYF.

The chain combines TRBV5-5 with TRBJ2-1, with 12 bases that match TRBD2. The CDR3 spans 15 residues. Germline V lookup: CDR1 SGHKS, CDR2 YYEKEE (reference sequence). V dropped 4 bases and J dropped 8; count of bases not matched to a gene: 7. CDR3: CASSVYPSGRDEQFF. The CDR3, as DNA: TGTGCCAGCAGCGTGTATCCTAGCGGGAGGGATGAGCAGTTCTTC.

This clone was seen a handful of times. V and J are TRBV14 and TRBJ1-2; D unclear. Germline CDR1 reads SGHDN; CDR2 reads FVKESK. V was clipped by 0 bases and J by 8 bases, with 13 bases between them. This CDR3 is built from 14 residues. This CDR3 is CASSQDYSRAGYTF. CDR3 nucleotide sequence: TGTGCCAGCAGCCAAGACTACAGCCGGGCCGGCTACACCTTC.

This clone showed up just once. The chain is built from TRBV5-5 and TRBJ2-7; 12 nucleotides align to TRBD2. V shed 2 bases, J shed 6 bases, and the junction held 3 bases outside the gene matches. This CDR3 contains 14 residues. CDR1 is SGHKS and CDR2 is YYEKEE in the germline V gene (reference sequence). CDR3 DNA: TGTGCCAGCAGCTTAGGGGGACTAGCGGGCGAGCAGTACTTC. It encodes CASSLGGLAGEQYF.

The rearrangement joins TRBV6-6 to TRBJ2-1; either TRBD1 or TRBD2 may fit D (6 bases each). V was shortened by 9 bases and J by 6 bases, with 18 bases between the two germline ends. The germline V gene encodes CDR1 MNHNY and CDR2 SVGAGI (reference sequence). The CDR3 spans 14 residues. CDR3 sequence reads: CASEGGRDGNEQFF. CDR3 nucleotide sequence: TGTGCCAGTGAGGGGGGTAGGGATGGCAATGAGCAGTTCTTC.

This clone was counted only a few times. The V and J genes are TRBV29-1 and TRBJ1-1; 7 bases are a match to TRBD1. V trimming: 5 bases; J trimming: 1 base; junction bases outside the gene matches: 4. Germline V gives CDR1 SQVTM, CDR2 ANQGSEA. The CDR3 loop spans 13 amino acids. The CDR3: CSVFGTANTEAFF. The CDR3 nucleotides read TGCAGCGTTTTCGGGACAGCGAACACTGAAGCTTTCTTT.

The chain has TRBV27 and TRBJ2-7, with unresolved D. This CDR3 is built from 13 residues. The V and J ends lost 5 bases and 3 bases respectively, with 11 bases between them. Germline V gene sequence: CDR1 MNHEY, CDR2 SMNVEV (reference sequence). The CDR3 bases are TGTGCCAGCAGTCCTCCCGGAAACTACGAGCAGTACTTC. As protein: CASSPPGNYEQYF.

The V and J genes are TRBV11-2 and TRBJ2-5; D is ambiguous. This CDR3 is built from 13 residues. The V and J ends lost 1 base and 5 bases respectively, with 8 bases between them. CDR1 is SGHAT and CDR2 is FQNNGV in the germline V gene. The DNA of the CDR3 is TGTGCCAGCAGCTTAGGCACGTTCGAGACCCAGTACTTC. Translated, it gives CASSLGTFETQYF. Full variable domain (rest looked up from reference TRBV11-2 and TRBJ2-5): EAGVAQSPRYKIIEKRQSVAFWCNPISGHATLYWYQQILGQGPKLLIQFQNNGVVDDSQLPKDRFSAERLKGVDSTLKIQPAKLEDSAVYLCASSLGTFETQYFGPGTRLLVL.

In this sample, this clone turned up a few times. This CDR3 is also generated by other DNA sequences in the sample. The chain has TRBV6-6 and TRBJ2-4; no clear D. Germline V CDR1 and CDR2: MNHNY, SVGAGI (reference sequence). The CDR3 has 12 residues. V lost 6 bases and J 2 bases, leaving 5 bases between the germline ends. CDR3 protein: CASSRPKNIQYF. DNA of the CDR3: TGTGCCAGCAGCCGACCCAAAAACATTCAGTACTTC.

The gene calls are TRBV5-4 and TRBJ2-1; TRBD2 matches 8 bases. The CDR3 extends over 14 amino acids. The junction had 7 bases not matched to a gene; V was cut back by 5 bases and J by 6 bases. The V gene's germline CDR1 is SGHNT and CDR2 YYREEE (reference sequence). The DNA for the CDR3 is TGTGCCAGCAGATTCGGGACTAGATCCAATGAGCAGTTCTTC. Translation gives CASRFGTRSNEQFF.

This chain links TRBV11-3 with TRBJ2-1; D call uncertain. This CDR3 has 16 residues. Trimming removed 1 base at V and 7 bases at J, with 17 bases between. In germline, CDR1 is SGHNT, CDR2 YENEEA. The CDR3 bases are TGTGCCAGCAGCTTAGGGGCCACCTGGCGTCGAAATGAGCAGTTCTTC. It codes for CASSLGATWRRNEQFF.

The chain links TRBV11-3 to TRBJ2-3; 8 nucleotides align to TRBD1. The CDR3 contains 14 residues. After removal of 6 bases from V and 4 bases from J, the junction contained 6 bases not matched to a gene. Germline V gene sequence: CDR1 SGHNT, CDR2 YENEEA. CDR3 coding DNA: TGTGCCAGCAGTTGGACAGGGACATCAGATACGCAGTATTTT. Translated, it gives CASSWTGTSDTQYF.

This clone was recorded a few times. The chain has TRBV5-1 and TRBJ1-1; maybe TRBD1 (5 bases). Germline V gene data show CDR1 as SGHRS and CDR2 as YFSETQ. The CDR3 spans 13 residues. V was pared by 1 base and J by 6 bases, with 10 bases between. The CDR3 sequence is CASSLMWGSEAFF. For the CDR3, the DNA is TGCGCCAGCAGCTTGATGTGGGGCTCTGAAGCTTTCTTT.

V and J are TRBV5-6 and TRBJ2-7; D gene uncertain. The CDR3 has 12 amino acids. Germline loops: CDR1 SGHDT, CDR2 YYEEEE. The V gene lost 4 bases and the J gene lost 4 bases, with 9 bases spanning the gap. This CDR3 is CASSPGSYEQYF. CDR3 nucleotide sequence: TGTGCCAGCAGCCCAGGTAGTTACGAGCAGTACTTC.

V is TRBV2 and J is TRBJ1-5, with 9 bases lining up with TRBD1. CDR3 length: 13 residues. With 7 bases clipped from V and 7 bases from J, the junction kept 5 bases outside the gene matches. Germline CDR1 and CDR2: SNHLY and FYNNEI. This CDR3 is CASNRGLLQPQHF. CDR3 DNA: TGTGCCAGCAACAGGGGGCTGTTGCAGCCCCAGCATTTT.